The 21 T cell receptor beta chains listed next were all sequenced from one sample in a study of cytomegalovirus exposure and HLA in healthy donors. PCR used 60 Vbeta primers and 13 Jbeta primers. Clones were read by immunoSEQ multiplex PCR, and TCRdb kept only the in-frame ones, dropping some. The table shows approximately 110,000 clones, with less than 85% occurring only once. Sample: PBMCs. These receptors were taken from a man aged 40-49 years in good health and CMV-seropositive.

The chain combines TRBV5-4 with TRBJ1-4; 7 bases agree with TRBD1. Trimming cost V 4 bases and J 5 bases; bases outside gene matches: 11. The CDR3 has 16 amino acids. The germline gives CDR1 SGHNT, CDR2 YYREEE (reference sequence). The CDR3, as DNA: TGTGCCAGCAGCCCGGGACAGAAGTCCAAAAATGAAAAACTGTTTTTT. This codes for CASSPGQKSKNEKLFF.

The chain joins TRBV6-1 to TRBJ2-1; D ambiguous. Germline CDR1 reads MNHNS; CDR2 reads SASEGT. The CDR3 has 13 amino acids. Trimming shortened V by 4 bases and J by 4 bases, and 8 bases separated the two germline ends. The CDR3 coding sequence is TGTGCCAGCAGTGTGTCCCAGTACAATGAGCAGTTCTTC. Translated: CASSVSQYNEQFF.

This chain joins TRBV11-3 and TRBJ2-3, with D possibly matching TRBD2 (6 bases). The CDR3 covers 14 residues. Germline assignment: CDR1 SGHNT and CDR2 YENEEA. Between the trimmed V and J ends, which lost 5 bases and 2 bases, there was a span of 11 bases. As DNA, the CDR3 is TGTGCCAGCAGCCGGGACTCCTTCACAGATACGCAGTATTTT. It is translated as CASSRDSFTDTQYF.

V and J are TRBV7-8 and TRBJ2-1, with TRBD2 matching over 8 bases. CDR1 and CDR2 from the germline V gene are SGHVS and FQNEAQ. CDR3 size: 14 residues. The V segment lost 3 bases and the J segment 2 bases; nucleotides outside the gene matches: 0. CDR3 nucleotide sequence: TGTGCCAGCAGCTTCGGGGGGGCCTACAATGAGCAGTTCTTC. Translation: CASSFGGAYNEQFF.

This chain joins TRBV6-6 and TRBJ2-2; TRBD1 matches at 8 bases. The CDR3 runs 15 residues. From germline, CDR1 is MNHNY and CDR2 SVGAGI (reference sequence). The V segment lost 10 bases and the J segment 3 bases; nucleotides outside the gene matches: 10. As DNA, the CDR3 is TGTGCCACCTTCCCCGGACAGGGTGACACCGGGGAGCTGTTTTTT. This encodes CATFPGQGDTGELFF.

CDR3 bases: TGTGCCAGCAGCTCCGGACCGGGGTCCTACGAGCAGTACTTC. The encoded protein is CASSSGPGSYEQYF. The rearrangement joins TRBV11-2 to TRBJ2-7, with D maybe TRBD2 (5 bases). CDR1 and CDR2 from the germline V gene are SGHAT and FQNNGV. V lost 4 bases and J lost 1, with 11 bases in between. This CDR3 spans 14 amino acids.

The chain carries TRBV7-2 and TRBJ2-7; D may be TRBD1 (7 bases). V was shortened by 6 bases and J by 6 bases, with 18 bases between the two germline ends. This CDR3 is built from 14 residues. The germline gives CDR1 SGHTA, CDR2 FQGNSA. The CDR3 protein is CASRVQGGLSEQYF. CDR3 sequence (DNA): TGTGCCAGCAGAGTGCAGGGGGGCCTGAGCGAGCAGTACTTC.

The chain employs TRBV20-1 and TRBJ1-2; D is uncertain. The CDR3 length is 11 residues. Looked up from germline, CDR1 is DFQATT and CDR2 is SNEGSKA (reference sequence). V was cut by 6 bases and J by 3 bases, with 8 bases left in between. The CDR3 nucleotides read TGCAGTGCCCGCGATGACTATGGCTACACCTTC. Encoded protein: CSARDDYGYTF.

The rearrangement joins TRBV28 to TRBJ1-4; D is ambiguous. This CDR3 spans 16 amino acids. V was cut by 2 bases and J by 3 bases, with 13 bases left in between. Germline V gene data show CDR1 as MDHEN and CDR2 as SYDVKM. CDR3 loop: CASSLVQVLANEKLFF. CDR3 DNA sequence: TGTGCCAGCAGTTTAGTGCAGGTTTTAGCTAATGAAAAACTGTTTTTT.

The chain couples TRBV19 to TRBJ1-4, with D possibly matching TRBD1 (5 bases). The germline CDR1 and CDR2 sequences are LNHDA and SQIVND (reference sequence). This CDR3 has 16 residues. Trimming cost V 6 bases and J 5 bases, with 19 bases left between them. CDR3: CASRRAGPSLNEKLFF. DNA of the CDR3: TGTGCCAGTAGGAGAGCAGGGCCGTCCCTCAATGAAAAACTGTTTTTT.

CDR3 residues: CASSQETWAGLGYTF. CDR3 nucleotide sequence: TGCGCCAGCAGCCAAGAAACCTGGGCAGGGCTAGGCTACACCTTC. The chain has TRBV4-1 and TRBJ1-2, with a weak D call TRBD1 (5 bases). The CDR3 sequence is 15 residues long. Germline CDR1 MGHRA, CDR2 YSYEKL. The V end lost 0 bases, the J end lost 8 bases, and 16 bases lay between the germline ends.

The chain recombines TRBV5-1 with TRBJ1-4, with unresolved D. CDR3 length equals 14 residues. With 4 bases removed from V and 2 bases from J, the gap between germline ends came to 9 bases. The germline gives CDR1 SGHRS, CDR2 YFSETQ. The CDR3 reads CASSVSLTNEKLFF. CDR3 DNA sequence: TGCGCCAGCAGCGTCAGTTTGACTAATGAAAAACTGTTTTTT.

The chain employs TRBV28 and TRBJ2-5; TRBD2 might be the D (6 bases). In germline, CDR1 is MDHEN, CDR2 SYDVKM. V was trimmed by 11 bases and J by 3 bases, leaving 10 bases between them. The CDR3 spans 11 residues. In DNA, the CDR3 is TGTGCCGGGGGGAGCGAAGAGACCCAGTACTTC. Amino acid sequence: CAGGSEETQYF. The full variable domain, rest sourced from reference TRBV28 and TRBJ2-5, is DVKVTQSSRYLVKRTGEKVFLECVQDMDHENMFWYRQDPGLGLRLIYFSYDVKMKEKGDIPEGYSVSREKKERFSLILESASTNQTSMYLCAGGSEETQYFGPGTRLLVL.

The J gene is TRBJ2-2, the V gene TRBV6-1; 12 bases are shared with TRBD1. CDR1 and CDR2 from the germline V gene are MNHNS and SASEGT. The J segment lost 6 bases and the V segment lost 2 bases, leaving 7 bases of the junction unmatched. The CDR3 extends over 17 amino acids. CDR3 DNA sequence: TGTGCCAGCAGTGAAAAGGGGGACAGGGGGCGGCCCGGGGAGCTGTTTTTT. It is translated as CASSEKGDRGRPGELFF.

V gene TRBV27 combines with J gene TRBJ2-7; 10 positions match TRBD1. Losses at the gene ends were 5 bases for V and 5 bases for J; bases not matched to a gene: 9. The CDR3 has 15 residues. Per germline, CDR1 MNHEY and CDR2 SMNVEV (reference sequence). CDR3 bases: TGTGCCAGCAGTCCCCAGACAGGGGGCCTCAACGAGCAGTACTTC. Its protein product is CASSPQTGGLNEQYF.

This chain links TRBV7-2 with TRBJ1-1, with 7 bases aligning to TRBD1. Trimming removed 5 bases from V and 0 bases from J; junction bases left unmatched: 3. The CDR3 extends over 14 amino acids. In germline, CDR1 is SGHTA, CDR2 FQGNSA. CDR3 residues: CASSLTGLNTEAFF. The CDR3 DNA reads TGTGCCAGCAGCCTGACAGGGTTGAACACTGAAGCTTTCTTT.

The chain links TRBV5-1 to TRBJ1-4; maybe TRBD1 (5 bases). V was pared by 0 bases and J by 8 bases, with 11 bases between. The CDR3 runs 14 residues. CDR1 and CDR2 (germline): SGHRS, YFSETQ. The CDR3 DNA sequence: TGCGCCAGCAGCTTGGTAGGGGAGGGCGAAAAACTGTTTTTT. Translated: CASSLVGEGEKLFF.

This clone showed up just once. The sample carries other DNA sequences with the same CDR3. V usage is TRBV5-5 and J usage is TRBJ1-1; 7 nucleotides agree with TRBD1. Germline lookup yields CDR1 SGHKS and CDR2 YYEKEE (reference sequence). Trimming at V came to 4 bases and at J to 0 bases, leaving 3 bases not matched to a gene. This CDR3 comprises 14 residues. CDR3 sequence: CASSPTGMNTEAFF. The CDR3 nucleotides read TGTGCCAGCAGCCCGACAGGGATGAACACTGAAGCTTTCTTT.

V is TRBV5-4 and J is TRBJ2-7; 7 nucleotides line up with TRBD1. CDR3 length: 13 amino acids. Looked up from germline, CDR1 is SGHNT and CDR2 is YYREEE (reference sequence). With 0 bases clipped from V and 6 bases from J, the junction kept 3 bases outside the gene matches. CDR3: CASSLGQGFEQYF. The DNA of the CDR3 is TGTGCCAGCAGCTTGGGACAGGGTTTCGAGCAGTACTTC.

The rearrangement uses TRBV19 and TRBJ2-7; D remains ambiguous. CDR1 is LNHDA and CDR2 is SQIVND in the germline V gene (reference sequence). The V and J ends lost 5 bases and 2 bases respectively, with 13 bases between them. The CDR3 has 14 residues. For the CDR3, the DNA is TGTGCCAGTAGTCTCCGACTGGATGCCTACGAGCAGTACTTC. Amino acid sequence: CASSLRLDAYEQYF.

The chain joins TRBV27 to TRBJ2-7, with a possible D match to TRBD2 (5 bases). Germline V gives CDR1 MNHEY, CDR2 SMNVEV (reference sequence). This CDR3 region has 16 residues. Trimming cost V 6 bases and J 1 base, with 19 bases left between them. The CDR3 nucleotides read TGTGCCAGCAGACCCCTTAGTACCCGAGGGTCCTACGAGCAGTACTTC. Protein product: CASRPLSTRGSYEQYF.